The clone carrying this TCR beta chain was counted a single time. Libraries were prepared by immunoSEQ multiplex PCR; TCRdb keeps only in-frame clonotypes and omits some of them. The top ten hold 4.5% to 7% of the sample, which has tens of thousands of clones, about nine tenths seen once. This specimen belongs to a study of control samples from healthy donors and cancer patients. The CDR3 contains 17 residues. V dropped 3 bases and J dropped 5; count of bases not matched to a gene: 13. Germline V gene data show CDR1 as LNHDA and CDR2 as SQIVND (reference sequence). This chain uses TRBV19 with TRBJ1-5; 7 positions match TRBD1. The clonotype was recovered from a man aged 45-65 years in good health. Sequencing input: blood. The CDR3 sequence is CASSIPRTGARDQPQHF. CDR3 bases: TGTGCCAGTAGTATCCCCAGAACAGGGGCGCGGGATCAGCCCCAGCATTTT.